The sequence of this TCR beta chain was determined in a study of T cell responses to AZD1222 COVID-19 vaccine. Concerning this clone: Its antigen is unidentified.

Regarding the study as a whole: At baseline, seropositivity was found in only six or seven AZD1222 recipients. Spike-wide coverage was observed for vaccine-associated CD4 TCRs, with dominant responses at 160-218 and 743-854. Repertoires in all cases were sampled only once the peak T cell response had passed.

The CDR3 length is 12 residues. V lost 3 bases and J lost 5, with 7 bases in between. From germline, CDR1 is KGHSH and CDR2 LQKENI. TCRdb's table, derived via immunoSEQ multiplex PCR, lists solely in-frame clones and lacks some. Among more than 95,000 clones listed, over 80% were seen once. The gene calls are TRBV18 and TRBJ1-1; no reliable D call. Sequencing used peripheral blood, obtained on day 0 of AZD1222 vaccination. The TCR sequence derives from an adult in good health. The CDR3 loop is CASSPLRTEAFF. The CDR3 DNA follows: TGTGCCAGCTCACCCCTAAGAACTGAAGCTTTCTTT. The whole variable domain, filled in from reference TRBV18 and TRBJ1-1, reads NAGVMQNPRHLVRRRGQEARLRCSPMKGHSHVYWYRQLPEEGLKFMVYLQKENIIDESGMPKERFSAEFPKEGPSILRIQQVVRGDSAAYFCASSPLRTEAFFGQGTRLTVV.